Below, one T cell receptor beta chain is given with its context. The antigen is unknown. A read error may produce the germline difference seen at one junction end. Uncontrolled infection, other autoimmune disease, pregnancy and lactation each barred patients from inclusion. Diagnoses used clinical symptoms, serum thyroxine and TRAb, thyroid ultrasound and orbital computed tomography. This specimen comes from a study of T cells in Graves' hyperthyroidism and ophthalmopathy. Study observations and caveats: From stable hyperthyroidism, ophthalmopathy was set apart by a 13 V-J model. Within blood appeared most thyroid clonotypes that had expanded above 0.001.

CDR3 length equals 15 residues. CDR1 and CDR2 (germline): SEHNR, FQNEAQ (reference sequence). Using RNA transcripts as the source, TCR beta CDR3 regions were amplified. In the first-round RT-PCR of the TCR CDR3, the HTBI primer set was used. TCRdb processed the multiplex PCR reads anew with MiXCR; each CDR3 protein has one entry. In the table there are hundreds of thousands of distinct CDR3 sequences, about 45% of which are singletons. Specimen: peripheral blood or thyroid tissue (not recorded which). This receptor was obtained from an adult man with Graves' disease, either hyperthyroidism or ophthalmopathy (not recorded which). The chain carries TRBV7-9 and TRBJ1-6; 7 bases fit TRBD1. The CDR3 protein is CASSLAGGSDSPLHF. The CDR3 nucleotides read TGTGCCAGCAGTTTAGCAGGGGGATCTGATTCACCCCTCCACTTT.